This is a list of T cell receptor beta chains from one sample in a study of blood T cell repertoires in COVID-19. The method was immunoSEQ multiplex PCR; TCRdb's version includes in-frame clones alone and lacks a portion of them. Of 210,000 or so clones detected, more than 60% appear once; the ten largest clones hold roughly 13%. The source material was peripheral blood. These receptors came from a man over 45 who had recovered from COVID-19. The CDR3 runs from the conserved cysteine through the conserved F or W. Each record gives: clone size, J gene, D gene, V gene, CDR3 protein, CDR3 DNA. D genes are given only for firm matches. The size entry is marked missing in some rows and otherwise reads once, few, many or a size class.

>.|TRBJ2-5|TRBD2|TRBV5-1
CASSYGLAEQETQYF
TGCGCCAGCAGCTACGGACTAGCGGAGCAAGAGACCCAGTACTTC
>.|TRBJ2-3|TRBD1|TRBV18
CASSLDRASTDTQYF
TGTGCCAGCTCCCTTGACAGGGCGAGCACAGATACGCAGTATTTT
>.|TRBJ1-3|.|TRBV5-1
CASSLDGQPDTIYF
TGCGCCAGCAGCTTGGACGGACAGCCAGACACCATATATTTT
>.|TRBJ1-4|.|TRBV10-3
CAISDPPSGLFF
TGTGCCATCAGTGACCCCCCGTCGGGACTGTTTTTT
>.|TRBJ2-2|.|TRBV12-5
CASGLDTGSTGELFF
TGTGCTAGTGGTTTGGACACAGGATCCACCGGGGAGCTGTTTTTT
>.|TRBJ1-5|.|TRBV28
CASSTGNQPQHF
TGTGCCAGCAGTACAGGCAATCAGCCCCAGCATTTT
>.|TRBJ1-1|.|TRBV18
CASSPLQGGYEAFF
TGTGCCAGCTCACCACTACAGGGAGGGTATGAAGCTTTCTTT
>.|TRBJ2-2|.|TRBV11-2
CASSLIGWSGELFF
TGTGCCAGCAGCTTAATTGGTTGGAGCGGGGAGCTGTTTTTT
>.|TRBJ2-2|TRBD1|TRBV25-1
CASRAGTGATNTGELFF
TGTGCCAGCAGGGCCGGGACAGGGGCGACGAACACCGGGGAGCTGTTTTTT
>.|TRBJ2-7|TRBD1|TRBV15
CATSSGGLGTGDDEQYF
TGTGCCACCAGCAGCGGAGGGTTAGGGACAGGGGACGACGAGCAGTACTTC
>many|TRBJ1-2|.|TRBV10-2
CATFDGVSDAGYTF
TGCGCCACCTTCGACGGGGTTTCTGATGCTGGCTACACCTTC
>.|TRBJ2-1|TRBD2|TRBV7-3
CASSSLVIAGGYNEQFF
TGTGCCAGCAGCTCACTTGTAATAGCGGGAGGGTACAATGAGCAGTTCTTC
>.|TRBJ2-3|TRBD2|TRBV7-9
CASSLVLAGSTDTQYF
TGTGCCAGCAGCTTAGTCTTAGCGGGAAGCACAGATACGCAGTATTTT
>.|TRBJ2-1|TRBD2|TRBV4-3
CASSPELARNEQFF
TGCGCCAGCAGCCCAGAACTAGCGCGCAATGAGCAGTTCTTC
>.|TRBJ1-4|.|TRBV7-2
CASSPHQGGGYATNEKLFF
TGTGCCAGCAGCCCTCACCAGGGCGGGGGTTACGCAACTAATGAAAAACTGTTTTTT
>.|TRBJ2-1|.|TRBV30
CAEGLSSYNEQFF
TGTGCCGAGGGTCTGAGCTCCTACAATGAGCAGTTCTTC
>.|TRBJ2-7|.|TRBV2
CASRSRGYEQYF
TGTGCCAGCAGGTCAAGGGGCTACGAGCAGTACTTC
>few|TRBJ1-3|.|TRBV7-6
CASSGPYRDAGNTIYF
TGTGCCAGCAGCGGCCCCTACAGGGATGCTGGAAACACCATATATTTT
>.|TRBJ2-2|TRBD2|TRBV7-9
CASSLLAGVIGELFF
TGTGCCAGCAGTCTACTCGCGGGAGTTATCGGGGAGCTGTTTTTT
>.|TRBJ2-3|TRBD2|TRBV20-1
CSASGRDTQYF
TGCAGTGCTAGCGGGAGGGATACGCAGTATTTT
>.|TRBJ2-1|TRBD2|TRBV19
CASTQRLASNEQFF
TGTGCCAGTACCCAGCGACTAGCTAGCAATGAGCAGTTCTTC
>once|TRBJ2-7|TRBD2|TRBV7-9
CASSRYTSGQKNEQYF
TGTGCCAGCAGTCGATATACTAGCGGGCAAAAGAACGAGCAGTACTTC
>few|TRBJ2-7|.|TRBV12-3/TRBV12-4
CASSLQGSYEQYF
TGTGCCAGCAGTTTACAGGGCTCCTACGAGCAGTACTTC
>.|TRBJ2-1|TRBD2|TRBV19
CASRRATSGRASHEQFF
TGTGCCAGTAGACGGGCGACTAGCGGGAGGGCCTCGCATGAGCAGTTCTTC
>few|TRBJ1-4|TRBD1|TRBV16
CASSRDSPNEKLFF
TGTGCCAGCAGCCGGGACAGCCCTAATGAAAAACTGTTTTTT
>.|TRBJ2-1|TRBD2|TRBV6-2/TRBV6-3
CASSSLGRAKVNEQFF
TGTGCCAGCAGTTCCCTCGGGAGGGCCAAAGTCAATGAGCAGTTCTTC
>.|TRBJ2-3|TRBD2|TRBV7-3
CASSTGTSGYTDTQYF
TGTGCCAGCAGCACCGGGACTAGCGGATACACAGATACGCAGTATTTT
>.|TRBJ2-7|.|TRBV6-2/TRBV6-3
CASNPEGRGSYEQYF
TGTGCCAGCAACCCTGAGGGGCGGGGCTCCTACGAGCAGTACTTC
>.|TRBJ2-7|.|TRBV6-5
CASLGRDSYEQYF
TGTGCCAGCTTAGGCCGGGACTCCTACGAGCAGTACTTC
>.|TRBJ1-2|TRBD1|TRBV6-5
CASRQGYRGPYGYTF
TGTGCCAGCAGACAAGGGTACAGGGGGCCCTATGGCTACACCTTC
>.|TRBJ2-1|.|TRBV4-3
CASSQAGTQYNEQFF
TGCGCCAGCAGCCAAGCCGGGACTCAGTACAATGAGCAGTTCTTC
>once|TRBJ1-1|TRBD1|TRBV19
CASRPGTGGTEAFF
TGTGCCAGTAGACCCGGGACAGGGGGCACTGAAGCTTTCTTT
>few|TRBJ2-7|TRBD1|TRBV29-1
CSVDDRGPPGQYF
TGCAGCGTTGACGACAGGGGCCCTCCCGGGCAGTACTTC
>few|TRBJ1-1|.|TRBV27
CASSFRGSEAFF
TGTGCCAGCAGTTTTCGGGGTTCTGAAGCTTTCTTT
>.|TRBJ2-6|.|TRBV10-3
CAISESSRGLSGANVLTF
TGTGCCATCAGTGAGTCGAGCAGGGGTCTCTCTGGGGCCAACGTCCTGACTTTC
>.|TRBJ2-1|TRBD2|TRBV10-3
CAISESGLAGYEQFF
TGTGCCATCAGTGAGTCGGGACTAGCGGGATATGAGCAGTTCTTC
>.|TRBJ2-3|TRBD1|TRBV27
CASSFTGGELLTDTQYF
TGTGCCAGCAGCTTTACAGGGGGAGAATTATTAACAGATACGCAGTATTTT
>.|TRBJ1-1|.|TRBV5-1
CASSLTGLFTEAFF
TGCGCCAGCAGCTTAACGGGACTTTTCACTGAAGCTTTCTTT
>.|TRBJ1-2|.|TRBV7-2
CASSLQGYGYTF
TGTGCCAGCAGCTTACAGGGCTATGGCTACACCTTC
>.|TRBJ2-1|.|TRBV6-2/TRBV6-3
CASSPSSSVYNEQFF
TGTGCCAGCAGTCCATCCTCGAGCGTTTACAATGAGCAGTTCTTC
>.|TRBJ2-3|.|TRBV5-1
CASSSRPGKADTQYF
TGCGCCAGCAGCTCCCGTCCGGGGAAGGCAGATACGCAGTATTTT